This TCR beta chain derives from a study of regulatory T cells in long-lasting Graves disease. On this clonotype itself: Its antigen remains unknown.

The TCR beta library used iRepertoire HTBI primers with Arm-PCR amplification of CDR3. One entry per CDR3 protein results from TCRdb running MiXCR on the multiplex PCR reads. This sample carries around 400,000 distinct CDR3 sequences, approximately 22% of them seen once, and the ten largest clones take approximately 14%. Time point described: persistent/refractory GD, antithyroid drugs over 5 years with positive TRAb. There was RNA extracted from PBMCs, and the TCR library was made from it. Graves' disease diagnosis used American Thyroid Association guidelines. V was clipped by 2 bases and J by 1 base, with 8 bases between them. Germline CDR1 reads SEHNR; CDR2 reads FQNEAQ (reference sequence). The CDR3 contains 15 residues. The study, taken as a whole, reports: Few sampled subjects may have lowered accuracy. Persistent disease preferred TRBV28, TRBJ1-2 and TRBJ2-5. TCR diversity in persistent Graves' patients was below that of newly diagnosed ones.

Here the sequenced sample was peripheral blood mononuclear cells (PBMCs), taken when the disease was refractory, from a patient treated with antithyroid drugs. This clonotype was obtained from a female donor with Graves disease. This rearrangement joins TRBV7-9 to TRBJ2-2; a possible D gene is TRBD1 (5 bases). CDR3 loop: CASSLTRVNTGELFF. The CDR3 DNA is TGTGCCAGCAGCTTAACCAGGGTGAACACCGGGGAGCTGTTTTTT.